This TCR beta chain comes out of a study of STAT5B mutations in CD4+ large granular lymphocyte leukemia. Study in general: Healthy donors showed HLA-associated enrichment of the CDR3 'QG' motif.

This clone has a single count. This was a survey-level run. The authors' processing: A productive frequency of 2.59 x 10-5 was the lowest detectable. The repertoire was sequenced with immunoSEQ multiplex PCR; TCRdb's copy has only in-frame clones and lacks some. V and J calls and clone size follow that table, whereas D and trimming were derived from the DNA. Of some 40,000 clones detected, 80% to 90% appear once; the ten largest clones hold approximately 2.5%. This sequence originates from a human donor in good health. Specimen: CD4+ T cells from blood buffy coats.

For the CDR3, the DNA is TGTGCCAGCTCACCACCATCGACAGGGTTGAACTATGGCTACACCTTC. It encodes CASSPPSTGLNYGYTF. The gene calls are TRBV18 and TRBJ1-2, with TRBD1 matching over 7 bases. Losses at the gene ends were 0 bases for V and 2 bases for J; bases not matched to a gene: 6. This CDR3 has 16 amino acids. CDR1 and CDR2 (germline): KGHSH, LQKENI.